This T cell receptor (beta chain) stems from a study of cytomegalovirus exposure and HLA in healthy donors. Study-wide results and limits: Later analysis placed DRB1 highest and HLA-C lowest in TCR association rates, which differed by HLA locus. In terms of immune exposure information, only CMV serostatus was available.

Concerning this clone: What it recognizes is unknown.

PCR employed 60 Vbeta and 13 Jbeta primers. Data came from immunoSEQ multiplex PCR; TCRdb stores just in-frame clones and leaves some out. This repertoire shows about 150,000 clones, around 77% found once; its top ten account for around 7%. V lost 6 bases and J 3 bases, leaving 5 bases between the germline ends. Germline loops: CDR1 MDHEN, CDR2 SYDVKM. The length of the CDR3 is 12 residues. The chain has TRBV28 and TRBJ2-2; D remains unclear. The sequenced material came from PBMCs. The origin of this receptor is a woman aged 35 to 49 in good health and CMV-seropositive. CDR3 sequence reads: CASSPYTGELFF. In DNA form, the CDR3 reads TGTGCCAGCAGCCCCTACACCGGGGAGCTGTTTTTT.